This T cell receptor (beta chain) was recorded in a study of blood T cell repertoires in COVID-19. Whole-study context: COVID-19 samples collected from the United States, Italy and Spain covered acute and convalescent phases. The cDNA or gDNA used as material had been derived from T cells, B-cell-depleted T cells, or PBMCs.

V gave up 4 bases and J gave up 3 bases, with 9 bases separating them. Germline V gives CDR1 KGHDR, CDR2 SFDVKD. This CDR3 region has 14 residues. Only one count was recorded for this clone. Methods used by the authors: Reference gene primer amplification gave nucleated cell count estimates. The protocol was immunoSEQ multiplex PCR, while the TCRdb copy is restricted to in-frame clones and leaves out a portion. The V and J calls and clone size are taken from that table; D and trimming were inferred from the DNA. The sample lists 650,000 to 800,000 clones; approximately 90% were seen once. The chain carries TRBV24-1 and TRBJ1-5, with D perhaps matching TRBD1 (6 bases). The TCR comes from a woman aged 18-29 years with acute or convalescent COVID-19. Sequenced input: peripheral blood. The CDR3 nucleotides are TGTGCCACCAGTGAAAGACAGGTCAATCAGCCCCAGCATTTT. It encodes CATSERQVNQPQHF.